Sequencing of this TCR beta chain was carried out in a study of T cell repertoires in cytomegalovirus infection (dated by TCRdb to the late 2010s). Background for the entire study: Donor HLA type was relevant to the analysis, as public TCR beta signatures indicated carriage of CMV infection together with the matching HLA type.

In this sample, this clonotype turned up a few times. The antigen it binds to is not known. No much larger clone exists at a distance of one base, and base qualities are not known. CDR1 is given as MNHNS and CDR2 as SASEGT, both from the germline V gene. CDR3 length: 14 amino acids, cysteine to phenylalanine. The kept DNA is CDR3 alone, 42 bases in frame from the first base. V is pruned by 7 bases and J by 2 bases, leaving 6 bases of the junction without a gene match. TCRdb shows the sequencer as Illumina HiSeq 1500. TCRdb cleaned the public reads at Q25 with fastp, built clones with MiXCR and kept in-frame beta chains. Entries are consolidated by CDR3 protein sequence, retaining the most common genes and DNA. This sample holds some 300,000 distinct CDR3 sequences; about 17% were observed only once. The ten largest clones add up to more than 10% of the sample. Results and caveats for the whole study, not just this receptor: In both this cohort and an independent cohort of 350 to 400 donors, the cumulative frequency of public TCR beta family members distinguished carriers of CMV infection plus the relevant HLA type. The ex vivo response was dominated by HLA-C-restricted CMV-specific TCR beta clonotypes, which also provided the single most frequent clonotype in two of eight donors.

The receptor comes from a human donor in good health (CMV status not recorded). Some clones in this sample may be carry-over from other donors' samples. Sequenced material: PBMCs. In this chain, TRBV6-1 is recombined with TRBJ2-7, with 9 bases aligning to TRBD1. The sequence in DNA is TGTGCCAGCACGCACAGGGGGCTCCCCTACGAGCAGTACTTC. Its coded protein is CASTHRGLPYEQYF.